A selection of T cell receptor beta chains follows, all from one sample in a study of resident and recirculating memory T cells in vitiligo. TCRdb's table, derived via immunoSEQ multiplex PCR, lists solely in-frame clones and lacks some. Seen here are around 78,000 clones, about 90% observed once, and the top ten hold about 5%. Source material: blood. These receptors were collected from a male donor with vitiligo. CDR3s include the opening cysteine and the closing phenylalanine or tryptophan. A D gene is named only where the DNA matches it firmly. Clone sizes are given selectively: once, few, many, or a class where the clone is expanded.

TRBJ1-1 | - | - | TRBV11-1 | TGTGCCAGCAGCTTAGCGGGGGCGGGTTCTGAAGCTTTCTTT | CASSLAGAGSEAFF
TRBJ1-2 | TRBD1 | - | TRBV9 | TGTGCCAGCAGCAAACACCAGGGGGCCATGTACCCCTACACCTTC | CASSKHQGAMYPYTF
TRBJ2-3 | - | - | TRBV27 | TGTGCCAGCAGAGCGACTAGATTGTACACAGATACGCAGTATTTT | CASRATRLYTDTQYF
TRBJ2-7 | - | once | TRBV28 | TGTGCCAGCGGCCGGGTTTCCTACGAGCAGTACTTC | CASGRVSYEQYF
TRBJ2-7 | - | - | TRBV7-9 | TGTGCCAGCAGCTTAGACGTAGAGTACTTC | CASSLDVEYF
TRBJ2-1 | - | - | TRBV7-9 | TGTGCCAGCAGCTTAGTCAGACCGACTCTAGCTGAGCAGTTCTTC | CASSLVRPTLAEQFF
TRBJ2-7 | TRBD2 | - | TRBV4-3 | TGCGCCAGCAGCCAGGCCCTGGGAACTAGCGGGAGTCCTGGCCCCTACGAGCAGTACTTC | CASSQALGTSGSPGPYEQYF
TRBJ2-5 | TRBD1 | - | TRBV30 | TGTGCCTGGAGTGTAGGGACAGCCCAAGAGACCCAGTACTTC | CAWSVGTAQETQYF
TRBJ2-1 | TRBD1 | - | TRBV11-2 | TGTGCCAGCAGCTCCCACAGGGGTAAAAGGGGACCCAATGAGCAGTTCTTC | CASSSHRGKRGPNEQFF
TRBJ1-1 | - | - | TRBV19 | TGTGCCAGTACCCCGTGGGGCAGCCGGAACACTGAAGCTTTCTTT | CASTPWGSRNTEAFF
TRBJ1-5 | TRBD1 | - | TRBV28 | TGTGCCAGCAGTTTAGGACAGGGGAATCAGCCCCAGCATTTT | CASSLGQGNQPQHF
TRBJ2-5 | - | - | TRBV9 | TGTGCCAGCAGCGTAGATAGGGGACAAGAGACCCAGTACTTC | CASSVDRGQETQYF
TRBJ1-2 | - | - | TRBV6-4 | TGTGCCAGCAGTGAGAGAGGACTTGACGGGATTAACTACACCTTC | CASSERGLDGINYTF
TRBJ1-5 | - | - | TRBV6-5 | TGTGCCAGCAGTTATGCTCCTCAACTCTATCAGCCCCAGCATTTT | CASSYAPQLYQPQHF
TRBJ2-6 | - | - | TRBV18 | TGTGCCAGCTCGCAAGCCTCTCTGGGCGCTGGGGCCAACGTCCTGACTTTC | CASSQASLGAGANVLTF
TRBJ2-7 | TRBD1 | - | TRBV7-9 | TGTGCCAGCAGCCGGGACAGGGGCTACGAGCAGTACTTC | CASSRDRGYEQYF
TRBJ2-5 | TRBD2 | - | TRBV27 | TGTGCCAGCAGTTTAGCGGGAGCACCAGAGACCCAGTACTTC | CASSLAGAPETQYF
TRBJ2-7 | - | - | TRBV6-4 | TGTGCCAGCAGTGACTCGATGGTCTACTCCTACGAGCAGTACTTC | CASSDSMVYSYEQYF
TRBJ2-3 | - | - | TRBV5-3 | TGTGCCAGAAGCTTCGGCGGGACCCAAAAAACGCAGTATTTT | CARSFGGTQKTQYF
TRBJ2-6 | TRBD2 | - | TRBV7-2 | TGTGCCAGCACCCTAATGGCGGGAGCGGGGGCCAACGTCCTGACTTTC | CASTLMAGAGANVLTF
TRBJ2-5 | TRBD1 | - | TRBV5-1 | TGCGCCAGCAGCTTTACAGGGGACCAAGAGACCCAGTACTTC | CASSFTGDQETQYF
TRBJ1-1 | TRBD1 | few | TRBV29-1 | TGCAGCGTTCCCAGGGGGACTGAAGCTTTCTTT | CSVPRGTEAFF
TRBJ1-3 | TRBD1 | - | TRBV7-3 | TGTGCCAGCAGCTTAACTCCGGACAGGGCTGGAAACACCATATATTTT | CASSLTPDRAGNTIYF